This paragraph reports one T cell receptor (beta chain). These data belong to a study of blood T cell repertoires in COVID-19. Germline CDR1 MDHEN, CDR2 SYDVKM. V shed 4 bases and J shed 9 bases, with 16 bases lying between them. This CDR3 comprises 13 residues. The method was immunoSEQ multiplex PCR; TCRdb's version includes in-frame clones alone and lacks a portion of them. The sample lists 60,000 to 85,000 clones; 84% were seen once. The receptor was isolated from a man in his 70s with acute or convalescent COVID-19. The J gene is TRBJ2-7, the V gene TRBV28; tentatively, D is TRBD2 (6 bases). The specimen was peripheral blood. The CDR3, as DNA: TGTGCCAGCAGTTACCAGCGGGTTCCCGGGCAGTACTTC. This gives the protein CASSYQRVPGQYF.